The 2 T cell receptor beta chains listed next were all sequenced from one sample in a study of blood T cell repertoires in COVID-19. This table comes from immunoSEQ multiplex PCR, and its TCRdb copy is limited to in-frame clones, with some not included. The repertoire holds a few hundred thousand clones, with roughly four fifths as singletons. The sequenced sample consisted of peripheral blood. The receptors originated from a man younger than 45 who had recovered from COVID-19.

This sequence joins TRBV19 and TRBJ2-3; 9 bases align to TRBD2. Trimming at V came to 6 bases and at J to 0 bases, leaving 1 base not matched to a gene. The CDR3 totals 14 residues. Germline loops: CDR1 LNHDA, CDR2 SQIVND (reference sequence). CDR3 in DNA: TGTGCCAGTAGAACTAGCGGGAGCACAGATACGCAGTATTTT. This encodes CASRTSGSTDTQYF.

V and J are TRBV5-1 and TRBJ2-5; TRBD1 aligns across 7 bases. The CDR3 is 14 amino acids. Germline V CDR1 and CDR2: SGHRS, YFSETQ. Germline trimming cut 3 bases from V and 3 bases from J; bases unmatched to any gene: 5. This CDR3 reads CASSWNRGEETQYF. The CDR3 bases are TGCGCCAGCAGCTGGAACAGGGGTGAAGAGACCCAGTACTTC.